What follows are 17 T cell receptor beta chains derived from one specimen sequenced in a study of blood T cell repertoires in COVID-19. Measured with immunoSEQ multiplex PCR; TCRdb has only the in-frame clones, and not every one. The sample gives more than 300,000 clones, nearly 90% of which show up once; more than 0.85% is in the top ten. The sequencing input was peripheral blood. The receptors were gathered from a woman between 40 and 50 years old with COVID-19, enrolled during active disease.

V gene TRBV18 combines with J gene TRBJ1-6; D is unclear. The germline CDR1 and CDR2 sequences are KGHSH and LQKENI. The CDR3 sequence is 15 residues long. The V and J ends lost 3 bases and 3 bases respectively, with 9 bases between them. The CDR3 sequence: CASSPARDYNSPLHF. CDR3 DNA sequence: TGTGCCAGCTCACCTGCCCGGGACTATAATTCACCCCTCCACTTT.

The rearrangement uses TRBV27 and TRBJ1-3; perhaps TRBD1 as D (6 bases). Trimming removed 5 bases at V and 0 bases at J, with 14 bases between. This CDR3 contains 16 residues. Looked up from germline, CDR1 is MNHEY and CDR2 is SMNVEV (reference sequence). The CDR3 DNA follows: TGTGCCAGCAGTCCCAGGGGACGGCACTCTGGAAACACCATATATTTT. Protein sequence: CASSPRGRHSGNTIYF.

The chain links TRBV28 to TRBJ2-5; D call uncertain. The V end lost 2 bases, the J end lost 5 bases, and 18 bases lay between the germline ends. This CDR3 is built from 16 residues. Germline CDR1 is MDHEN and CDR2 is SYDVKM. The CDR3 DNA follows: TGTGCCAGCAGTTTAGGGTTGCTGTCGGAGTGGGAGACCCAGTACTTC. It specifies CASSLGLLSEWETQYF.

The chain joins TRBV7-9 to TRBJ1-4, with a weak D call TRBD1 (5 bases). CDR1 and CDR2 from the germline V gene are SEHNR and FQNEAQ (reference sequence). V gave up 6 bases and J gave up 5 bases, with 16 bases separating them. The CDR3 has 15 residues. CDR3 residues: CASSPQGGENEKLFF. DNA for the CDR3: TGTGCCAGCAGTCCCCAGGGAGGGGAGAATGAAAAACTGTTTTTT.

V and J are TRBV5-1 and TRBJ2-6; the D gene is possibly TRBD1 (6 bases). Germline V CDR1 and CDR2: SGHRS, YFSETQ. The CDR3 extends over 16 amino acids. V lost 4 bases, J lost 4 bases, and 15 bases lay in between. CDR3 nucleotide sequence: TGCGCCAGCAGCCTGTCCCCAGGGACAGGGGCCAACGTCCTGACTTTC. Protein product: CASSLSPGTGANVLTF.

J is TRBJ2-5 and V is TRBV3-1 (or the pseudogene TRBV3-2); tentative D call: TRBD1 (6 bases). V shed 0 bases and J shed 3 bases, with 11 bases lying between them. Germline CDR1 reads LGHDT; CDR2 reads YNNKEL (reference sequence). This CDR3 spans 15 amino acids. DNA for the CDR3: TGTGCCAGCAGCCAAGATGAAAACAGGGAAGAGACCCAGTACTTC. Its protein product is CASSQDENREETQYF.

The gene calls are TRBV11-2 and TRBJ2-5; 8 bases are a match to TRBD2. CDR3 length: 14 amino acids. CDR1 is SGHAT, CDR2 FQNNGV, per germline. Germline trimming cut 7 bases from V and 5 bases from J; bases unmatched to any gene: 9. The DNA for the CDR3 is TGTGCCAGCAAGGTCGGGGGGGCCTCTGAGACCCAGTACTTC. Its protein is CASKVGGASETQYF. The full variable domain, completed using reference TRBV11-2 and TRBJ2-5, is EAGVAQSPRYKIIEKRQSVAFWCNPISGHATLYWYQQILGQGPKLLIQFQNNGVVDDSQLPKDRFSAERLKGVDSTLKIQPAKLEDSAVYLCASKVGGASETQYFGPGTRLLVL.

The chain has TRBV18 and TRBJ1-4; 8 nucleotides agree with TRBD1. Losses at the gene ends were 3 bases for V and 0 bases for J; bases not matched to a gene: 3. There are 16 residues in the CDR3. The V gene's germline CDR1 is KGHSH and CDR2 LQKENI. The CDR3 reads CASSPAQGATNEKLFF. The DNA of the CDR3 is TGTGCCAGCTCACCGGCACAGGGGGCAACTAATGAAAAACTGTTTTTT.

The chain links TRBV3-1 (or the pseudogene TRBV3-2) to TRBJ2-5; 9 positions agree with TRBD1. CDR3 size: 15 residues. With 0 bases clipped from V and 6 bases from J, the junction kept 5 bases outside the gene matches. Germline CDR1 and CDR2: LGHDT and YNNKEL (reference sequence). The CDR3 here is CASSQDGGQGQTQYF. In DNA, the CDR3 is TGTGCCAGCAGCCAAGATGGGGGACAGGGCCAGACCCAGTACTTC.

The chain carries TRBV6-4 and TRBJ2-3; possible D gene TRBD2, 6 bases. Germline V gene data show CDR1 as MRHNA and CDR2 as SNTAGT. The V and J ends lost 9 bases and 6 bases respectively, with 10 bases between them. The CDR3 has 11 residues. The CDR3 coding sequence is TGTGCCAGTTGGAGGGCGGATACGCAGTATTTT. It specifies CASWRADTQYF.

The chain links TRBV10-3 to TRBJ1-2; TRBD1 aligns across 7 bases. CDR3 size: 13 residues. Germline V lookup: CDR1 ENHRY, CDR2 SYGVKD. Trimming removed 6 bases from V and 2 bases from J; junction bases left unmatched: 3. As DNA, the CDR3 is TGTGCCATCAGGACGGGACAGAACTATGGCTACACCTTC. Its translation is CAIRTGQNYGYTF.

A single count supports this clone. This chain links TRBV19 with TRBJ1-2, with TRBD1 as a possible D gene (5 bases). The germline V gene has CDR1 LNHDA and CDR2 SQIVND (reference sequence). The CDR3 runs 12 residues. Trimming removed 6 bases from V and 2 bases from J, with 7 bases in between. DNA of the CDR3: TGTGCCAGTAGGGACACGAACTATGGCTACACCTTC. This gives the protein CASRDTNYGYTF.

J is TRBJ1-1 and V is TRBV27; no reliable D call. V shed 5 bases and J shed 3 bases, with 19 bases lying between them. Germline loops: CDR1 MNHEY, CDR2 SMNVEV (reference sequence). CDR3 length: 16 residues. DNA for the CDR3: TGTGCCAGCAGTCCCTACTCCCGTACCGGGGACACTGAAGCTTTCTTT. As protein: CASSPYSRTGDTEAFF.

V gene TRBV3-1 (or the pseudogene TRBV3-2) combines with J gene TRBJ1-2; TRBD1 agrees at 7 bases. CDR1 and CDR2 from the germline V gene are LGHDT and YNNKEL (reference sequence). The CDR3 runs to 16 residues. The V segment lost 4 bases and the J segment 4 bases; nucleotides outside the gene matches: 12. CDR3 sequence (DNA): TGTGCCAGCAGCCCCCGATACAGGGGTCGGGGCTATGGCTACACCTTC. Amino acid sequence: CASSPRYRGRGYGYTF.

V gene TRBV4-3 combines with J gene TRBJ2-1, with D unresolved. CDR3 length: 16 residues. Germline V gene sequence: CDR1 LGHNA, CDR2 YSLEER. Between the trimmed V and J ends, which lost 0 bases and 3 bases, there was a span of 12 bases. The CDR3 spells CASSQDYFTVYNEQFF. The CDR3 DNA reads TGCGCCAGCAGCCAAGATTATTTTACAGTCTACAATGAGCAGTTCTTC.

The DNA of the CDR3 is TGCGCCAGCAGCCAGAGTAGCGGGAGTCCAGATACGCAGTATTTT. Protein sequence: CASSQSSGSPDTQYF. V gene TRBV4-3 combines with J gene TRBJ2-3; 9 positions agree with TRBD2. Germline V gene lookup returns CDR1 LGHNA and CDR2 YSLEER. CDR3 length equals 15 residues. After removal of 3 bases from V and 4 bases from J, the junction contained 5 bases not matched to a gene.

This chain uses TRBV5-1 with TRBJ2-5; 10 bases are shared with TRBD1. CDR1 is SGHRS and CDR2 is YFSETQ in the germline V gene. This CDR3 is built from 14 residues. V lost 4 bases and J lost 4; bases outside the gene matches: 4. CDR3 in DNA: TGCGCCAGCAGCGATCGACAGGGGGCAGAGACCCAGTACTTC. This gives the protein CASSDRQGAETQYF.